The 8 T cell receptor beta chains below come from one sample, sequenced in a study of T cells of healthy individuals. TCRdb independently ran MiXCR on the 5' RACE reads; one entry per CDR3 protein. The sample lists 100,000 or so distinct CDR3 sequences, about 16% occurring once. These receptors were obtained from a human donor in good health.

This rearrangement joins TRBV7-2 to TRBJ1-1; D unclear. The CDR3 length is 13 residues. With 1 base removed from V and 11 bases from J, the gap between germline ends came to 14 bases. From germline, CDR1 is SGHTA and CDR2 FQGNSA. The CDR3 sequence: CASSLEIRVRAFF. The CDR3 DNA is TGTGCCAGCAGCTTAGAGATCCGGGTTCGGGCTTTCTTT.

This clonotype showed up just a few times. This rearrangement joins TRBV18 to TRBJ2-7; TRBD1 agrees at 7 bases. Trimming took 8 bases from V and 2 from J; bases not matched to a gene: 15. The CDR3 spans 16 residues. Germline V lookup: CDR1 KGHSH, CDR2 LQKENI. The CDR3: CASAQAPGQLAYEQYF. The CDR3 DNA reads TGTGCCAGCGCGCAAGCCCCGGGACAGCTCGCCTACGAGCAGTACTTC.

This clonotype showed up just a few times. The chain couples TRBV3-1 to TRBJ2-5; 7 bases match TRBD1. Germline CDR1 and CDR2: LGHDT and YNNKEL (reference sequence). Losses at the gene ends were 6 bases for V and 1 base for J; bases not matched to a gene: 8. This CDR3 is built from 15 residues. Written as DNA, the CDR3 is TGTGCCAGCAGACAACTCTCAGGGGGCCAAGAGACCCAGTACTTC. Translation: CASRQLSGGQETQYF.

This clonotype was detected many times. The J gene is TRBJ1-2, the V gene TRBV28; D is unclear. The CDR3 is 13 amino acids. Germline V gene sequence: CDR1 MDHEN, CDR2 SYDVKM. V was shortened by 6 bases and J by 0 bases, with 8 bases between the two germline ends. The CDR3: CASSRNTNYGYTF. CDR3 DNA sequence: TGTGCCAGCAGCCGGAATACTAACTATGGCTACACCTTC.

The chain has TRBV6-2 or TRBV6-3 and TRBJ1-6; 9 nucleotides line up with TRBD1. V was pared by 4 bases and J by 11 bases, with 12 bases of the junction left unmatched. Germline values: CDR1 MNHEY, CDR2 SVGEGT. CDR3 length: 16 residues. CDR3 amino acids: CASSSLRGQGGTPLHF. CDR3 sequence (DNA): TGTGCCAGCAGTTCCCTCCGGGGACAGGGAGGGACACCCCTCCACTTT.

There are many counts of this clonotype. The chain couples TRBV6-5 to TRBJ1-1, with D hard to call. V lost 0 bases to trimming and J lost 2 bases, with 13 bases between them. Germline V gene lookup returns CDR1 MNHEY and CDR2 SVGAGI. The CDR3 consists of 16 residues. CDR3 region: CASSYSIVAANTEAFF. CDR3 nucleotide sequence: TGTGCCAGCAGTTACTCGATTGTTGCGGCCAACACTGAAGCTTTCTTT.

This clonotype was seen repeatedly, ten times or more. The chain carries TRBV12-3 or TRBV12-4 and TRBJ2-1; D is tentatively TRBD1 or TRBD2 (5 bases each). The V and J ends lost 3 bases and 1 base respectively, with 16 bases between them. This CDR3 region has 17 residues. In DNA, the CDR3 is TGTGCCAGCAGTTTTGTCGGGGCGCGAATATCCTACAATGAGCAGTTCTTC. Translating gives CASSFVGARISYNEQFF.

This chain connects TRBV20-1 to TRBJ2-7; either TRBD1 or TRBD2 may supply D (5 bases each). From germline, CDR1 is DFQATT and CDR2 SNEGSKA (reference sequence). The CDR3 totals 14 residues. Trimming shortened V by 5 bases and J by 0 bases, and 14 bases separated the two germline ends. The CDR3 here is CSASGAALSYEQYF. CDR3 sequence (DNA): TGCAGTGCTTCCGGGGCGGCCCTCTCCTACGAGCAGTACTTC.